Shown below are 22 T cell receptor beta chains from a single sample sequenced in a study of blood T cell repertoires in COVID-19. The repertoire was sequenced with immunoSEQ multiplex PCR; TCRdb's copy has only in-frame clones and lacks some. The sample carries roughly 99,000 clones, 80% to 95% recorded once. Sequenced material: peripheral blood. These receptors were collected from a woman aged 30 to 39 with acute or convalescent COVID-19.

The chain couples TRBV5-1 to TRBJ2-1; possible D gene TRBD1, 7 bases. The germline gives CDR1 SGHRS, CDR2 YFSETQ. The length of the CDR3 is 13 residues. The V and J ends lost 4 bases and 7 bases respectively, with 12 bases between them. The CDR3 nucleotides read TGCGCCAGCAGCCGATCAGGGGGGAATGAGCAGTTCTTC. Its protein is CASSRSGGNEQFF.

The chain combines TRBV6-5 with TRBJ2-7; 10 bases agree with TRBD2. CDR1 and CDR2 (germline): MNHEY, SVGAGI. Losses at the gene ends were 6 bases for V and 6 bases for J; bases not matched to a gene: 11. This CDR3 spans 15 amino acids. DNA of the CDR3: TGTGCCAGCAGCCGAGCGGGGGGGAACCCCCCCGAGCAGTACTTC. Translated: CASSRAGGNPPEQYF.

The genes are TRBV6-5 and TRBJ1-2; D not certain. Germline V lookup: CDR1 MNHEY, CDR2 SVGAGI. V was pared by 7 bases and J by 0 bases, with 12 bases between. This CDR3 region has 14 residues. Here the CDR3 DNA reads TGTGCCAGCAACCCCGCCGGTCCTAACTATGGCTACACCTTC. Translated: CASNPAGPNYGYTF.

This clone was counted a single time. The chain recombines TRBV29-1 with TRBJ1-3; D is unresolved. CDR3 length equals 12 residues. Germline CDR1 is SQVTM and CDR2 is ANQGSEA. Trimming stripped 2 bases from V and 5 bases from J, with 7 bases between. The CDR3 bases are TGCAGCGTTGAATTGGCCCGAAACACCATATATTTT. Translated, it gives CSVELARNTIYF.

This clone was observed a single time. The chain recombines TRBV3-1 (or the pseudogene TRBV3-2) with TRBJ1-2, with 10 bases aligning to TRBD1. The CDR3 covers 17 residues. Germline assignment: CDR1 LGHDT and CDR2 YNNKEL (reference sequence). Trimming took 2 bases from V and 5 from J; bases not matched to a gene: 11. CDR3: CASSQIRTGGLSYGYTF. CDR3 coding DNA: TGTGCCAGCAGCCAAATTCGGACAGGGGGATTAAGTTATGGCTACACCTTC.

The gene calls are TRBV5-6 and TRBJ2-5; 10 bases match TRBD2. The germline CDR1 and CDR2 sequences are SGHDT and YYEEEE. After removal of 4 bases from V and 5 bases from J, the junction contained 8 bases not matched to a gene. The CDR3 is 15 amino acids. CDR3 protein: CASSPRRGLAETQYF. The CDR3 nucleotides read TGTGCCAGCAGCCCCCGAAGGGGACTAGCGGAGACCCAGTACTTC.

The V call is TRBV19, the J call TRBJ2-1, with 10 bases lining up with TRBD1. V was pared by 0 bases and J by 4 bases, with 6 bases of the junction left unmatched. Germline V CDR1 and CDR2: LNHDA, SQIVND (reference sequence). This CDR3 comprises 17 residues. The CDR3 spells CASSIDRGQGPYNEQFF. Here the CDR3 DNA reads TGTGCCAGTAGTATAGATCGGGGACAGGGGCCGTACAATGAGCAGTTCTTC. Drawing the rest from reference TRBV19 and TRBJ2-1, the complete variable domain is DGGITQSPKYLFRKEGQNVTLSCEQNLNHDAMYWYRQDPGQGLRLIYYSQIVNDFQKGDIAEGYSVSREKKESFPLTVTSAQKNPTAFYLCASSIDRGQGPYNEQFFGPGTRLTVL.

V usage is TRBV2 and J usage is TRBJ1-6, with D possibly being TRBD1 (6 bases). Germline CDR1 and CDR2: SNHLY and FYNNEI. The CDR3 has 14 amino acids. Between the trimmed V and J ends, which lost 1 base and 10 bases, there was a span of 11 bases. CDR3 nucleotides: TGTGCCAGCAGTGAAGGGACAGCTTTATCACCCCTCCACTTT. It codes for CASSEGTALSPLHF.

The V gene is TRBV30, the J gene TRBJ2-1; 9 bases align to TRBD1. CDR1 and CDR2 (germline): GTSNPN, SVGIG (reference sequence). The CDR3 has 16 amino acids. V shed 3 bases and J 5 bases; nucleotides not matched to a gene: 11. CDR3 DNA: TGTGCCTGGAGCGCCCCTCACAGGGGGCGCGACAATGAGCAGTTCTTC. Translated, it gives CAWSAPHRGRDNEQFF.

The chain employs TRBV28 and TRBJ2-5, with 12 nucleotides matching TRBD1. Germline-derived CDR1 and CDR2 are MDHEN and SYDVKM. V dropped 1 base and J dropped 3; count of bases not matched to a gene: 9. There are 18 residues in the CDR3. The CDR3 DNA is TGTGCCAGCAGTTTATATGGGACAGGGGGCCCCACCGAAGAGACCCAGTACTTC. Its translation: CASSLYGTGGPTEETQYF.

This clone has only one observation. V is TRBV29-1 and J is TRBJ1-2; tentative D call: TRBD1 (6 bases). Trimming removed 0 bases at V and 4 bases at J, with 9 bases between. This CDR3 has 13 amino acids. The germline V gene has CDR1 SQVTM and CDR2 ANQGSEA. CDR3 loop: CSVEENRVYGYTF. CDR3 coding DNA: TGCAGCGTTGAAGAAAACAGGGTCTATGGCTACACCTTC.

The chain uses TRBV10-2 and TRBJ2-7, with D unclear. Germline V gene lookup returns CDR1 WSHSY and CDR2 SAAADI. Deletions cut 4 bases from V and 5 bases from J, with 6 bases between. The CDR3 spans 11 residues. The CDR3: CASSAGNEQYF. The CDR3 bases are TGCGCCAGCAGTGCAGGAAACGAGCAGTACTTC.

V usage is TRBV7-2 and J usage is TRBJ1-2, with D unresolved. Germline CDR1 SGHTA, CDR2 FQGNSA. Trimming took 1 base from V and 4 from J, leaving 13 bases between them. This CDR3 has 15 residues. In DNA form, the CDR3 reads TGTGCCAGCAGCTTAGTGGGCGCAGGCGCCTATGGCTACACCTTC. Encoded protein: CASSLVGAGAYGYTF.

The gene calls are TRBV29-1 and TRBJ2-7; D is possibly TRBD2 (5 bases). Trimming stripped 4 bases from V and 4 bases from J, with 14 bases between. The germline V gene encodes CDR1 SQVTM and CDR2 ANQGSEA. There are 13 residues in the CDR3. CDR3 region: CSVGLPSRYEQYF. In DNA, the CDR3 is TGCAGCGTTGGGCTTCCTAGCCGGTACGAGCAGTACTTC.

This rearrangement joins TRBV7-8 to TRBJ1-2; 11 nucleotides align to TRBD1. Losses at the gene ends were 4 bases for V and 3 bases for J; bases not matched to a gene: 4. Germline V gives CDR1 SGHVS, CDR2 FQNEAQ. The CDR3 extends over 15 amino acids. DNA for the CDR3: TGTGCCAGCAGCTGGACAGGGGGCCTTGACTATGGCTACACCTTC. It encodes CASSWTGGLDYGYTF.

There are many counts of this clone. This chain uses TRBV24-1 with TRBJ1-2, with D possibly TRBD1 on 5 matching bases. Germline V gene lookup returns CDR1 KGHDR and CDR2 SFDVKD. The CDR3 runs to 15 residues. The germline V and J ends were trimmed by 5 bases and 4 bases, with 16 bases remaining between them. CDR3: CATSAAKQGIYGYTF. CDR3 bases: TGTGCCACCAGTGCCGCCAAGCAGGGAATCTATGGCTACACCTTC.

The chain uses TRBV9 and TRBJ2-7, with 7 bases aligning to TRBD1. This CDR3 contains 15 residues. CDR1 and CDR2 (germline): SGDLS, YYNGEE. The V gene end was trimmed by 3 bases and the J gene end by 2 bases; junction bases not matched to a gene: 8. This chain's CDR3 is CASSATGTATYEQYF. CDR3 DNA: TGTGCCAGCAGCGCAACCGGGACAGCCACCTACGAGCAGTACTTC.

CDR3 amino acids: CASSEILGGPDTQYF. The CDR3 coding sequence is TGTGCCAGCAGTGAAATCTTGGGGGGTCCAGATACGCAGTATTTT. The genes are TRBV2 and TRBJ2-3, with D maybe TRBD2 (6 bases). The V end was cut by 2 bases, the J end by 4 bases, with 13 bases between. Germline assignment: CDR1 SNHLY and CDR2 FYNNEI. This CDR3 region has 15 residues.

This chain connects TRBV28 to TRBJ2-3; D gene unclear. The CDR3 is 15 residues long. Deletions cut 0 bases from V and 0 bases from J, with 7 bases between. CDR1 is MDHEN and CDR2 is SYDVKM in the germline V gene. The CDR3 spells CASSLWTTSTDTQYF. The CDR3 bases are TGTGCCAGCAGTTTATGGACAACTAGCACAGATACGCAGTATTTT.

V is TRBV28 and J is TRBJ1-2; 7 bases align to TRBD1. This CDR3 is 14 amino acids long. V was clipped by 7 bases and J by 6 bases; unmatched bases: 11. Germline CDR1 is MDHEN and CDR2 is SYDVKM. CDR3 nucleotides: TGTGCCAGCACCCCGACAGGGACCCGGGATGGCTACACCTTC. It is translated as CASTPTGTRDGYTF.

This chain links TRBV5-4 with TRBJ2-2, with a possible D match to TRBD2 (5 bases). CDR1 is SGHNT and CDR2 is YYREEE in the germline V gene (reference sequence). Trimming shortened V by 1 base and J by 4 bases, and 17 bases separated the two germline ends. This CDR3 contains 17 residues. This chain's CDR3 is CASSLSFRLARTGELFF. CDR3 nucleotides: TGTGCCAGCAGCTTGTCATTCAGGCTAGCTCGCACCGGGGAGCTGTTTTTT.

The chain combines TRBV7-2 with TRBJ1-2, with 7 bases fitting TRBD1. V lost 5 bases and J lost 1; bases outside the gene matches: 7. Germline loops: CDR1 SGHTA, CDR2 FQGNSA. This CDR3 has 15 residues. CDR3 loop: CASSQRTGGNYGYTF. CDR3 bases: TGTGCCAGCAGCCAAAGGACAGGTGGTAACTATGGCTACACCTTC.